This T cell receptor beta chain was identified during a study of cytomegalovirus exposure and HLA in healthy donors (dated by TCRdb to 2016 to 2017). Regarding the research as a whole: A later analysis indicated that the 95 to 150 validation repertoires were generated on the platform also employed for the approximately 670 repertoires of the first cohort. The aim of the study was to test whether cataloging public T cell receptors could identify signatures of past pathogen exposure. Besides the first cohort of roughly 700 subjects, a separate validation cohort made up of 120 different subjects was used. High-throughput TCR immunosequencing, statistical association of individual TCRs with disease status, and machine learning were combined to predict cytomegalovirus infection status. The research as a whole found: Most TCR sequences were observed very rarely across donors, whereas some public TCRs were present in many individuals. In vitro tests confirmed that three of the cytomegalovirus-associated TCR beta chains recognize cytomegalovirus antigens. It was suggested by the authors that the approach could potentially be generalized to other disease states and immunological phenotypes. In the study, some 160 TCR beta chains were listed as associated with cytomegalovirus. Of the cluster scores, roughly 95% were above 0 in a later analysis, which found that TCRs clustered in the first cohort also tended to co-occur in the 95 to 150 validation repertoires. The classifier was reported to diagnose cytomegalovirus status with high specificity and sensitivity in both the original cohort and the validation cohort. A later analysis lacked HLA typing for the validation cohort, so it scored co-occurrence in that cohort across all 130 or so repertoires.

V is clipped by 5 bases and J by 6 bases, and the sequence between their germline boundaries is 14 bases long. According to the germline V gene (reference sequence), CDR1 reads SEHNR and CDR2 reads FQNEAQ. The CDR3 runs 13 residues from the cysteine to the phenylalanine. Kept here is only the CDR3 DNA, which spans 39 bases and is read in frame from base 1. The donors belonged to the validation cohort of about 110 subjects, which was separate from the roughly 670-subject first cohort. Note on this clone: Its cognate antigen has yet to be identified. No qualities accompany the bases; no much larger clone lies one base away.

The receptor library was made with the immunoSEQ multiplex PCR assay. The authors' pipeline ran thus. To diagnose cytomegalovirus status from the catalog of TCR beta chain sequences, a statistical classification framework was built. Here the immuneACCESS table is served through TCRdb, limited to in-frame sequences with V and J called. Missing clones are a known gap in these copies; in checked studies unresolved V genes cover under half, and the rest lacks a known reason. V and J calls and clone size come straight from that table; D and trimming were deduced from the DNA. The sample has 120,000 or so clones on record, about 89% of them singletons. Jointly, the top ten make up 1.5% to 2.5% of the sample.

Recombination linked TRBV7-9 to TRBJ2-7, with TRBD2 tentatively as D gene (5 bases match). This clonotype was sampled from a woman aged 18-29 years in good health and CMV-seronegative. The sample consisted of PBMCs. CDR3 reads: CASSRVGVSEQYF. DNA sequence: TGTGCCAGCAGCCGCGTCGGGGTAAGCGAGCAGTACTTC.